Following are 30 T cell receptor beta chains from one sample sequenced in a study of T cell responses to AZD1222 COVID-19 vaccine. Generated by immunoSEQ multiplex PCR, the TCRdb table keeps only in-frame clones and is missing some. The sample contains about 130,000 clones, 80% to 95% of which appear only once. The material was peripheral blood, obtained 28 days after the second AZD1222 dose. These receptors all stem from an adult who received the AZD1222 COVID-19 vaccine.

Here the CDR3 reads CASSSLGGGFGEQYF. The CDR3 bases are TGTGCCAGCAGTTCCCTCGGAGGAGGTTTTGGGGAGCAGTACTTC. This chain joins TRBV6-2 or TRBV6-3 and TRBJ2-7; maybe TRBD2 (5 bases). Trimming cost V 4 bases and J 7 bases, with 20 bases left between them. The CDR3 covers 15 residues. Germline-derived CDR1 and CDR2 are MNHEY and SVGEGT.

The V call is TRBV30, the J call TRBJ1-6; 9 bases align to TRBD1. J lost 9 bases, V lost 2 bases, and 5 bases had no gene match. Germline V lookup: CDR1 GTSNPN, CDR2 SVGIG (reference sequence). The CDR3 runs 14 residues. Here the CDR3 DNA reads TGTGCCTGGAGTAAGATGGGACAGGGTTCACCCCTCCACTTT. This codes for CAWSKMGQGSPLHF.

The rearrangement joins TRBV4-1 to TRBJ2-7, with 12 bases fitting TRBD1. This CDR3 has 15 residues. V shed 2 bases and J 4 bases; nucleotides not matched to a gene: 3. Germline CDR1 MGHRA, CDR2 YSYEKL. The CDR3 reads CASSQPGQGAYEQYF. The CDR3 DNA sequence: TGCGCCAGCAGCCAACCGGGACAGGGGGCTTACGAGCAGTACTTC.

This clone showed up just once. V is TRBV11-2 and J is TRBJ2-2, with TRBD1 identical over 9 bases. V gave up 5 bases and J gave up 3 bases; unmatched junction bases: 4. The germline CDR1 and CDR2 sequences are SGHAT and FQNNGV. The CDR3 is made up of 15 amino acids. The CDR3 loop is CASSVQGAYTGELFF. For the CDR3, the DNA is TGTGCCAGCAGCGTACAGGGGGCTTACACCGGGGAGCTGTTTTTT.

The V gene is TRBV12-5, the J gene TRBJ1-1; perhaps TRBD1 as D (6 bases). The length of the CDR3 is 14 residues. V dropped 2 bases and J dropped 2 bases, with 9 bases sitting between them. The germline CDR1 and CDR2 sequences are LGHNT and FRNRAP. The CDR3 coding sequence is TGTGCTAGTGGTTTGCGACAGGTTAACACTGAAGCTTTCTTT. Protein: CASGLRQVNTEAFF.

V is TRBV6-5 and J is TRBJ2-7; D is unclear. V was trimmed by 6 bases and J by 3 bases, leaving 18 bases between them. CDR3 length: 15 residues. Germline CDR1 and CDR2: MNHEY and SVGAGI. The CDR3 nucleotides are TGTGCCAGCAGCAGAGAGATGGCAGGCTACTACGAGCAGTACTTC. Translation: CASSREMAGYYEQYF.

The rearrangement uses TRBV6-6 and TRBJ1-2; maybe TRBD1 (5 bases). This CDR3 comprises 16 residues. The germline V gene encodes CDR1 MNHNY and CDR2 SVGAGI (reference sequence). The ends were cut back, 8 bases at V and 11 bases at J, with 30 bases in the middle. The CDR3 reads CASSTNGAESMRGYTF. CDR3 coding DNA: TGTGCCAGCTCAACCAACGGGGCCGAGAGTATGAGGGGTTACACCTTC.

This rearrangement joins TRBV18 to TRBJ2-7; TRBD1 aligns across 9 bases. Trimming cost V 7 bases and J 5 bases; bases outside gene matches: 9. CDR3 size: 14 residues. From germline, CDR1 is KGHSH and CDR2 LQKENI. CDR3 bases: TGTGCCAGCTTACCCCCGGGACAGGGCGACGAGCAGTACTTC. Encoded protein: CASLPPGQGDEQYF.

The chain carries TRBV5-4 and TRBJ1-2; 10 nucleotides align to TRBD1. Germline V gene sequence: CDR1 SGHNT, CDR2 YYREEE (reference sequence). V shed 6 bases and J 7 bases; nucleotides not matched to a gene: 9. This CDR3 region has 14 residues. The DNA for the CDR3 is TGTGCCAGCACGACAGGGGGCACCTGGGCTGGCTACACCTTC. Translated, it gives CASTTGGTWAGYTF.

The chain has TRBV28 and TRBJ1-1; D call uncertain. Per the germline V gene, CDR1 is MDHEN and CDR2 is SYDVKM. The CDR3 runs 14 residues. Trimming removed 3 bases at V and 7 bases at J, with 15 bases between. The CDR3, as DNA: TGTGCCAGCAGTTTCCTCTTCTCGAGAGATGAAGCTTTCTTT. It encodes CASSFLFSRDEAFF.

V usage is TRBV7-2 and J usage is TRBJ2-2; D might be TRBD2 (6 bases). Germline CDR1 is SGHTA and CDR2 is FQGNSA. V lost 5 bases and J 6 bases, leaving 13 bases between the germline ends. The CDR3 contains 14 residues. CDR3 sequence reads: CASSPLGTAGELFF. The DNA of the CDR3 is TGTGCCAGCAGCCCACTCGGGACTGCCGGGGAGCTGTTTTTT.

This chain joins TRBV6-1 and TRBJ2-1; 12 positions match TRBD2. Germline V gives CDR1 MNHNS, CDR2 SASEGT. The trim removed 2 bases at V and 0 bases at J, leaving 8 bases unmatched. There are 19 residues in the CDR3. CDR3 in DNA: TGTGCCAGCAGTGAAAGGGCTAGCGGGGGGGCCGGCTCCTACAATGAGCAGTTCTTC. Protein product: CASSERASGGAGSYNEQFF.

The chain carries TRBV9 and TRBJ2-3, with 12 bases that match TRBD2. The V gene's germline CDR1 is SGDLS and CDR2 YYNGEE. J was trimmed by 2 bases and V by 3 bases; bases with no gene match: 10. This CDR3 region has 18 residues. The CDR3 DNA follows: TGTGCCAGCAGCGGGGTAACTAGCGGGGGGCCTTCCACAGATACGCAGTATTTT. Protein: CASSGVTSGGPSTDTQYF.

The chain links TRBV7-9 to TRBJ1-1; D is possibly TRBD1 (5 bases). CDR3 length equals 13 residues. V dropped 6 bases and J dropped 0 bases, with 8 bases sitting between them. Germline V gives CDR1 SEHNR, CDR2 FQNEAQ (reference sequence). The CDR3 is CASSWGLNTEAFF. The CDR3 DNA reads TGTGCCAGCAGTTGGGGGTTGAACACTGAAGCTTTCTTT.

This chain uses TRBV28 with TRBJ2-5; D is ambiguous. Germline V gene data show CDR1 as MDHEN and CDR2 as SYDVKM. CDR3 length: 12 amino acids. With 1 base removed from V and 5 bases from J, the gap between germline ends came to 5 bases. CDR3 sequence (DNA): TGTGCCAGCAGTTTATCCCCCGAGACCCAGTACTTC. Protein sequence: CASSLSPETQYF.

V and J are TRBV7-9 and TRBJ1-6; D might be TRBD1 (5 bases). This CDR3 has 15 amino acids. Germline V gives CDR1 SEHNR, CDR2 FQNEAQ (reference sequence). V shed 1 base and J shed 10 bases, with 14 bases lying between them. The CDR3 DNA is TGTGCCAGCAGCTTAGGTGCAGGGACGGGATCACCCCTCCACTTT. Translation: CASSLGAGTGSPLHF.

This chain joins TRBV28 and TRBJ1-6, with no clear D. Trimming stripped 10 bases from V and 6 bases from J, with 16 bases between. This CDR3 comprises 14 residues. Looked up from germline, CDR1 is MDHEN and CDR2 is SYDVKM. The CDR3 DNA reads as TGTGCCACTGGTGGAGGGTACTCTAATTCACCCCTCCACTTT. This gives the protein CATGGGYSNSPLHF.

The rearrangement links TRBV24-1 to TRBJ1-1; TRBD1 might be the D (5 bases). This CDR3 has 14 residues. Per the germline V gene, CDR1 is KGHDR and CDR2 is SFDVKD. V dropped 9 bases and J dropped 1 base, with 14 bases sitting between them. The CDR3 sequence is CATRSTAENTEAFF. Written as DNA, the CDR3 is TGTGCCACCCGGTCGACAGCGGAGAACACTGAAGCTTTCTTT.

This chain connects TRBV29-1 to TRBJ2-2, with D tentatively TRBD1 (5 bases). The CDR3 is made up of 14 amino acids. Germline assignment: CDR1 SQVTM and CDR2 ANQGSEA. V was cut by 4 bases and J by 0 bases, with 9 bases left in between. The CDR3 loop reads CSVAAGSNTGELFF. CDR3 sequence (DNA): TGCAGCGTTGCCGCAGGGTCGAACACCGGGGAGCTGTTTTTT.

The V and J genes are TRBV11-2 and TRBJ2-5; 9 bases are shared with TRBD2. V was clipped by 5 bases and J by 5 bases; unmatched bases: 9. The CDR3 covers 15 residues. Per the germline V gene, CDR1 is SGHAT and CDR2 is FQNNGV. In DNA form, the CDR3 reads TGTGCCAGCAGCGGGGTAGCGGGGGTCCAGGAGACCCAGTACTTC. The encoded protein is CASSGVAGVQETQYF.

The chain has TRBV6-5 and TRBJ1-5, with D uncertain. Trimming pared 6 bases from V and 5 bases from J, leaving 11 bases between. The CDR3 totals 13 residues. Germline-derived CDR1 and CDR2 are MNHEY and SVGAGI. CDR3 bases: TGTGCCAGCAGCCTCGCTGACCATCAGCCCCAGCATTTT. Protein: CASSLADHQPQHF.

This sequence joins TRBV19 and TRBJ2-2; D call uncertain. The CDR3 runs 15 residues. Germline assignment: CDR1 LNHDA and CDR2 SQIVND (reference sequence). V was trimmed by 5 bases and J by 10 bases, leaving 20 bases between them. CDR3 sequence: CASSYWRFEGEELFF. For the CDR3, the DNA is TGTGCCAGTAGTTACTGGAGATTCGAAGGCGAGGAGCTGTTTTTT.

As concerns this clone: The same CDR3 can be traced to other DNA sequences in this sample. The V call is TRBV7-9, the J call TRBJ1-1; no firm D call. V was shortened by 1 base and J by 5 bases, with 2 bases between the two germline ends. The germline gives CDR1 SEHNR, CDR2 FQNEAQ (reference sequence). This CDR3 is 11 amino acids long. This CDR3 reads CASSLGTEAFF. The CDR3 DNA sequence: TGTGCCAGCAGCTTAGGGACTGAAGCTTTCTTT.

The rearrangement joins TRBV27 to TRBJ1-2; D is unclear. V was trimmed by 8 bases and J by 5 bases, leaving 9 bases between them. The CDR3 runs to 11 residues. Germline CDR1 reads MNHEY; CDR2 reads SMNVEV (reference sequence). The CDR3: CASGQDYGYTF. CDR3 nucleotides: TGTGCCAGCGGTCAGGATTATGGCTACACCTTC.

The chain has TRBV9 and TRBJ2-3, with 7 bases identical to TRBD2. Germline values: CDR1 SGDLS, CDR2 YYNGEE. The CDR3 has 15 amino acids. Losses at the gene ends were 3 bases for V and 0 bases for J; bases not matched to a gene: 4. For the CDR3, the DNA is TGTGCCAGCAGCGCTGGGAGGGACAGCACAGATACGCAGTATTTT. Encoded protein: CASSAGRDSTDTQYF.

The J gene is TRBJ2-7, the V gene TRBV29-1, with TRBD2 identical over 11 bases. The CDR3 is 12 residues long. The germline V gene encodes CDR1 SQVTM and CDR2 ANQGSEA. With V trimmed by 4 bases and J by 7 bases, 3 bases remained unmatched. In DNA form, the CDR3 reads TGCAGCGTTGGACTAGCGGGGCCAGAGCAGTACTTC. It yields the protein CSVGLAGPEQYF.

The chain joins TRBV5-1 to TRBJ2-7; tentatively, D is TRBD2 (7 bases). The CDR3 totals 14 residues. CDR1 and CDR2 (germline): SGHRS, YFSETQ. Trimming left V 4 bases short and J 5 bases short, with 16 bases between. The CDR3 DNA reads TGCGCCAGCAGCCCGCCGCGGGGGCAAAACGAGCAGTACTTC. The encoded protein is CASSPPRGQNEQYF.

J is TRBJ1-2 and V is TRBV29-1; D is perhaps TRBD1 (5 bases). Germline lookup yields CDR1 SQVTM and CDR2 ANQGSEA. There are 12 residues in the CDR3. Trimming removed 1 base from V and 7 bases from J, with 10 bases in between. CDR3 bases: TGCAGCGTTGAAGGGGGCCTATCTGGCTACACCTTC. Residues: CSVEGGLSGYTF.

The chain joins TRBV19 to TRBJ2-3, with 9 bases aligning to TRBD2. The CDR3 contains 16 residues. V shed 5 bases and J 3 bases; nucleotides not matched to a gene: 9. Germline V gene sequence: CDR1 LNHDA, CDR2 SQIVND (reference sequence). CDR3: CASSFLSGGETDTQYF. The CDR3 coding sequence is TGTGCCAGTAGTTTCCTTAGCGGGGGCGAGACAGATACGCAGTATTTT.

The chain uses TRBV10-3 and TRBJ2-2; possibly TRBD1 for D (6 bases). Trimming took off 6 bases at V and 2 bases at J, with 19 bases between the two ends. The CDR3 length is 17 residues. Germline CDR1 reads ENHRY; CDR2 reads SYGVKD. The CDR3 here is CAIRGGQNNVNTGELFF. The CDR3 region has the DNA TGTGCCATCAGGGGTGGACAGAATAACGTAAACACCGGGGAGCTGTTTTTT.